This T cell receptor beta chain originates from a study of T cells in Graves' hyperthyroidism and ophthalmopathy. Study results and limitations: Clonotypes that were expanded in thyroid above 0.001 mostly appeared in blood too. Model predictions of ophthalmopathy came a median around 7.1 months before onset.

In this sample, this clonotype turned up many times. Its antigen is undetermined. The CDR3 is 14 amino acids. The germline V gene encodes CDR1 MDHEN and CDR2 SYDVKM. Trimming removed 7 bases from V and 0 bases from J, with 10 bases in between. Patients aged 18 to 65 with hyperthyroidism were newly diagnosed, with duration under 2 months. Clinical symptoms, serum thyroxine and TRAb, thyroid ultrasound and orbital computed tomography were used for the diagnoses. Researchers amplified the TCR beta CDR3 regions from RNA transcripts. TCR CDR3 underwent first-round RT-PCR with the HTBI primer set. TCRdb called the multiplex PCR reads again in MiXCR, with one record for every CDR3 protein. The data show 300,000 to 450,000 distinct CDR3 sequences, approximately 12% seen once.

Sequenced input: blood. This receptor was obtained from a man aged 30 to 39 with Graves' hyperthyroidism that later progressed to Graves' ophthalmopathy. The chain uses TRBV28 and TRBJ1-3, with D possibly TRBD1 on 6 matching bases. CDR3 DNA sequence: TGTGCCAGCACCACAGGGTCCTCTGGAAACACCATATATTTT. Translating it yields CASTTGSSGNTIYF.